This TCR beta chain was recovered during a study of blood T cell repertoires in COVID-19. The wider study: Whether acute or convalescent, the COVID-19 samples came from the United States, Italy and Spain.

The CDR3 extends over 16 amino acids. Trimming took off 0 bases at V and 1 base at J, with 11 bases between the two ends. CDR1 KGHDR and CDR2 SFDVKD come from the germline V gene. The authors' processing: The authors estimated nucleated cell counts from reference gene primer amplification. Only in-frame clones appear in the TCRdb table, and some are missing; sequencing was by immunoSEQ multiplex PCR. V and J calls plus clone size are reproduced from that table; the DNA served to infer D and trimming. The sample includes 89,000 or so clones, around 84% seen only once; the top ten take over 35%. The sample was peripheral blood. This clonotype was sampled from a man older than 75 with acute or convalescent COVID-19. The rearrangement uses TRBV24-1 and TRBJ2-5, with D maybe TRBD1 (5 bases). CDR3 in amino acids: CATSDLVPGPQETQYF. DNA for the CDR3: TGTGCCACCAGTGATTTGGTCCCAGGGCCCCAAGAGACCCAGTACTTC.